This T cell receptor (beta chain) was identified during a study of beta chain features in type 1 diabetes. Regarding the study as a whole: Type 1 diabetes patients showed a moderate but significant shortening of TCRB CDR3s in all four CD4+ subsets.

A note on this clone: Its antigen is not known.

cDNA synthesis used the whole RNA isolate, giving expressed TCRB sequences. Read counts averaged around 3.6 million for samples of naive, central memory and regulatory T cells. Assay: immunoSEQ multiplex PCR; the TCRdb copy retains only in-frame clones and omits some. The sample carries some 150,000 clones, around 9.3% recorded once. The CDR3 covers 16 residues. V was trimmed by 1 base and J by 2 bases, leaving 15 bases between them. Germline V gene sequence: CDR1 GTSNPN, CDR2 SVGIG (reference sequence). The sequencing sample was made of naive CD4+ T cells from blood. This chain connects TRBV30 to TRBJ1-5, with D possibly TRBD1 on 5 matching bases. This sequence was found in a young man in good health. CDR3 amino acids: CAWSGGSSRGNQPQHF. DNA of the CDR3: TGTGCCTGGAGTGGGGGCTCCTCACGGGGCAATCAGCCCCAGCATTTT.